The rows below give T cell receptor beta chains drawn from one sample of a study of shared clonotypes between healthy human individuals. Sequenced by immunoSEQ multiplex PCR; TCRdb stores in-frame clones only, minus some. The sample has some 1,100,000 clones; approximately 80% are singletons. Sequenced material: memory CD4+ T cells from PBMCs. The receptors were sampled from a man younger than 35 in good health. Some clones in this sample may be carry-over from other donors' samples. CDR3s include the opening cysteine and the closing phenylalanine or tryptophan. Some rows mark clone size as missing; the rest say once, few, many or name a class of expanded clone.

v_gene: TRBV19; j_gene: TRBJ2-1; abundance: once; CDR3aa: CASSIVAGGLNEQFF
v_gene: TRBV30; j_gene: TRBJ1-5; abundance: NA; CDR3aa: CAWSPGTGGGQPQHF
v_gene: TRBV28; j_gene: TRBJ1-2; abundance: NA; CDR3aa: CASSLERLYGYTF
v_gene: TRBV27; j_gene: TRBJ1-4; abundance: NA; CDR3aa: CASSQGRDRREKLFF
v_gene: TRBV6-5; j_gene: TRBJ2-7; abundance: NA; CDR3aa: CASSYRASGRGYEQYF
v_gene: TRBV7-3; j_gene: TRBJ2-1; abundance: NA; CDR3aa: CASSLGLGVGESNEQFF
v_gene: TRBV11-2; j_gene: TRBJ2-1; abundance: NA; CDR3aa: CASSPVPYNEQFF
v_gene: TRBV6-5; j_gene: TRBJ2-7; abundance: NA; CDR3aa: CASAVTGTLSYEQYF
v_gene: TRBV10-1; j_gene: TRBJ2-5; abundance: NA; CDR3aa: CASSESGSGQETQYF
v_gene: TRBV29-1; j_gene: TRBJ2-1; abundance: NA; CDR3aa: CSVVGGSSYNEQFF